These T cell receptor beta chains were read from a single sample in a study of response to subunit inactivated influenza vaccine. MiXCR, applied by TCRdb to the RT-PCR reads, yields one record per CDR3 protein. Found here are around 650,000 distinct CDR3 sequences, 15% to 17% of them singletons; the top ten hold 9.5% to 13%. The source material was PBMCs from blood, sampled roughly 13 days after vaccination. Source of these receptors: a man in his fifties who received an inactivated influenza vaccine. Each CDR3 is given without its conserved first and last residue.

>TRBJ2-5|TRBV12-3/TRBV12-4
ASSTRQGQSGETQY
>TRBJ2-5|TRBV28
ASQTPGGAIETQY
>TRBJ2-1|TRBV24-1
ATSDFTSGLDHEQF
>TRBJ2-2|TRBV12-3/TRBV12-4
ASSFGVLTGELF
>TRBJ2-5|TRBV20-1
SALRLAGTETQY
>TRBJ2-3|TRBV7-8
ASSLAFGLAGISSTDTQY
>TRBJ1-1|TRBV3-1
ASSQEAGTGTEAF
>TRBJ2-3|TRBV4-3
ASSPGLAGETDTQY
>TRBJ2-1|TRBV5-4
ASSLGGGSPYYNEQF
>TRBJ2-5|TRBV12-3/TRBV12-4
ASSSPPGETQY
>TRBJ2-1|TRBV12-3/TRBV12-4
ASSSTHEQF
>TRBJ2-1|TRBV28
ASCPGYNEQF
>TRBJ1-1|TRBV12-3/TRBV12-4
ASSLPGSSEAF
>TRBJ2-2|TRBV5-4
ASSLRLGQTGELF
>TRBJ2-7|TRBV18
ASSPRQDSYEQY
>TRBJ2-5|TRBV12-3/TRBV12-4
ASSLTSGPETQY
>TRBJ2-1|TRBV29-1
SHPTGNEQF
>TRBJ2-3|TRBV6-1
ASSLRLAGDHTQY
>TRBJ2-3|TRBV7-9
ASRSTGVPSTDTQY
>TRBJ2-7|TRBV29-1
SVGKDRNYEQY
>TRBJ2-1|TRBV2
ASSEFSGLAGVMEQF
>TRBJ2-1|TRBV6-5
ASSYSQGPYNEQF
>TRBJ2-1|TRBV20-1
SAARASAYNEQF
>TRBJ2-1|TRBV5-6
ASSASWPDLQTDSYNEQF
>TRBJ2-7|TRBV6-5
ASSYSTGGGYEQY
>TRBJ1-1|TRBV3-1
ASSPGGGFDTEAF
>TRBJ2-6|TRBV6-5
ASSYSGGAPGANVLT
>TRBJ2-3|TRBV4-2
ASSQVIWTSGRNTQY
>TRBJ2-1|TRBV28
ASSQPTFAVQF
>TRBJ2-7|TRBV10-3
AIRQVESYEQY
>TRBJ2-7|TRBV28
ASSSGSAAAYEQY
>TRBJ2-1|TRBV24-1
ATSDLTGYNEQF
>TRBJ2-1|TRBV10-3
AGGQGANEQF
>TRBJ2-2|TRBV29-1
SVEDGASGRNTGELF
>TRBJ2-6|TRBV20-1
SARVPLYGSGANVLT
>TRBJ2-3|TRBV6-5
ASTFRMLSSTDTQY
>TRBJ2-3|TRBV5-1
ASSFLTRASPDTQY
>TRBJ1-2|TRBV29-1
SVEVPPRRGGYT
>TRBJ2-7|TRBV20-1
SARVLAGDEQY
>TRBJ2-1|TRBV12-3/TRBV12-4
ASSLAGGYYNEQF
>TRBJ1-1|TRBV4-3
ASSWGMNTEAF
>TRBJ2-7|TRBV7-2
ASSKLAGLIIDEQY
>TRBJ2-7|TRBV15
ATSSDRFSYEQY
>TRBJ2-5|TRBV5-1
ASSPDRQETQY
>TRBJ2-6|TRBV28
ASSDRLGANVLT
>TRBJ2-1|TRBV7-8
ASSSLTGTRGTAQF
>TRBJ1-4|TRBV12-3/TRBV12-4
ASKSSTNEKLF
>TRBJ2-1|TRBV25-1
ASSDPGTGSRNEQF
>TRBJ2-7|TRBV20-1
SARDPDRGFDSYEQY
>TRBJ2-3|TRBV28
ASSLFGGASTDTQY